The rows below give T cell receptor beta chains drawn from one sample of a study of shared clonotypes between healthy human individuals. Only in-frame clones appear in the TCRdb table, and some are missing; sequencing was by immunoSEQ multiplex PCR. The sample has approximately 1.4 million clones, approximately 98% seen once. Input material: naive CD4+ T cells sorted from blood. The receptors shown here come from a man aged 25-45 years in good health. Each CDR3 is given with its conserved first and last residue. The D gene is left open where the match is weak. Size tells how often a clone was seen (once, few, many) or the class of an expanded clone, and some rows leave it out.

clone_size: .
v_call: TRBV9
cdr3_length: 13
j_call: TRBJ2-7
d_call: .
cdr3_nt: TGTGCCAGCAGCCAGGGGGGCTCCTACGAGCAGTACTTC
cdr3_aa: CASSQGGSYEQYF

clone_size: .
v_call: TRBV5-1
cdr3_length: 15
j_call: TRBJ2-1
d_call: .
cdr3_nt: TGCGCCAGCAGCCCGATCGCGGGTACGAACAATGAGCAGTTCTTC
cdr3_aa: CASSPIAGTNNEQFF

clone_size: .
v_call: TRBV15
cdr3_length: 13
j_call: TRBJ2-1
d_call: TRBD2
cdr3_nt: TGTGCCACCGCTAGCGGGAGCCGCAATGAGCAGTTCTTC
cdr3_aa: CATASGSRNEQFF

clone_size: .
v_call: TRBV4-3
cdr3_length: 16
j_call: TRBJ1-2
d_call: .
cdr3_nt: TGCGCCAGCAGCCGAGAACAAGTAGAAGATCCGTATGGCTACACCTTC
cdr3_aa: CASSREQVEDPYGYTF

clone_size: once
v_call: TRBV25-1
cdr3_length: 15
j_call: TRBJ2-5
d_call: TRBD1
cdr3_nt: TGTGCCAGCAGTGCCCGGACAGGGGGCAGGGAGACCCAGTACTTC
cdr3_aa: CASSARTGGRETQYF

clone_size: .
v_call: TRBV5-1
cdr3_length: 17
j_call: TRBJ2-1
d_call: TRBD2
cdr3_nt: TGCGCCAGCAGGCTCGCGGGAGGACGGAGCTCCTACAATGAGCAGTTCTTC
cdr3_aa: CASRLAGGRSSYNEQFF

clone_size: .
v_call: TRBV6-5
cdr3_length: 15
j_call: TRBJ1-5
d_call: .
cdr3_nt: TGTGCCAGCAGTTACTTGCGGTCCCGCAATCAGCCCCAGCATTTT
cdr3_aa: CASSYLRSRNQPQHF

clone_size: .
v_call: TRBV4-1
cdr3_length: 15
j_call: TRBJ2-7
d_call: .
cdr3_nt: TGCGCCAGCAGCCAAGAGTTTAGGGGGTTGGCCGAGCAGTACTTC
cdr3_aa: CASSQEFRGLAEQYF

clone_size: .
v_call: TRBV7-8
cdr3_length: 16
j_call: TRBJ2-3
d_call: .
cdr3_nt: TGTGCCAGCAGCTTCTCGATCTCTTATAGCACAGATACGCAGTATTTT
cdr3_aa: CASSFSISYSTDTQYF

clone_size: .
v_call: TRBV5-5
cdr3_length: 16
j_call: TRBJ2-1
d_call: .
cdr3_nt: TGTGCCAGCAGCTTGGTTCCGAAACTCCCCACAGAAGGGCAGTTCTTC
cdr3_aa: CASSLVPKLPTEGQFF

clone_size: .
v_call: TRBV9
cdr3_length: 13
j_call: TRBJ2-1
d_call: .
cdr3_nt: TGTGCCAGCAGCAAGCGCAGGGCCGATGAGCAGTTCTTC
cdr3_aa: CASSKRRADEQFF

clone_size: .
v_call: TRBV7-5
cdr3_length: 19
j_call: TRBJ2-7
d_call: .
cdr3_nt: TGTGTCAGAAGGCACCCCGAAGGAACAGGGAATTGGCTTGGTTACGAGCAGTACTTC
cdr3_aa: CVRRHPEGTGNWLGYEQYF

clone_size: .
v_call: TRBV29-1
cdr3_length: 13
j_call: TRBJ1-3
d_call: .
cdr3_nt: TGCAGCGTCAGACGAAACTCTGGAAACACCATATATTTT
cdr3_aa: CSVRRNSGNTIYF

clone_size: .
v_call: TRBV5-1
cdr3_length: 18
j_call: TRBJ2-7
d_call: .
cdr3_nt: TGCGCCAGCAGCTGGGGGCTACTCTCGGGACATAGCTCCTACGAGCAGTACTTC
cdr3_aa: CASSWGLLSGHSSYEQYF

clone_size: once
v_call: TRBV19
cdr3_length: 18
j_call: TRBJ2-2
d_call: TRBD2
cdr3_nt: TGTGCCAGTACCTCACTCCCCCGACTAGCGGGAGGAGGCGGGGAGCTGTTTTTT
cdr3_aa: CASTSLPRLAGGGGELFF

clone_size: .
v_call: TRBV25-1
cdr3_length: 16
j_call: TRBJ2-1
d_call: .
cdr3_nt: TGTGCCAGCAGTGAATCAACTAGGTTCACCTACAATGAGCAGTTCTTC
cdr3_aa: CASSESTRFTYNEQFF

clone_size: .
v_call: TRBV10-3
cdr3_length: 16
j_call: TRBJ2-1
d_call: TRBD2
cdr3_nt: TGTGCCATCAGCGTAAGACCGGGACTAGCGGGCAATGAGCAGTTCTTC
cdr3_aa: CAISVRPGLAGNEQFF

clone_size: .
v_call: TRBV6-5
cdr3_length: 12
j_call: TRBJ2-7
d_call: .
cdr3_nt: TGTGCCAGCGCCGAGACTAGGGACGAGCAGTACTTC
cdr3_aa: CASAETRDEQYF

clone_size: .
v_call: TRBV18
cdr3_length: 13
j_call: TRBJ2-3
d_call: .
cdr3_nt: TGTGCCAGCTCACCGTCGGGCACAGATACGCAGTATTTT
cdr3_aa: CASSPSGTDTQYF

clone_size: .
v_call: TRBV5-4
cdr3_length: 14
j_call: TRBJ1-1
d_call: TRBD1
cdr3_nt: TGTGCCAAGAGACAGGGCCTGATGAACACTGAAGCTTTCTTT
cdr3_aa: CAKRQGLMNTEAFF

clone_size: .
v_call: TRBV20-1
cdr3_length: 11
j_call: TRBJ2-3
d_call: .
cdr3_nt: TGCAGTGCCCGCTCTATGGATACGCAGTATTTT
cdr3_aa: CSARSMDTQYF

clone_size: .
v_call: TRBV7-2
cdr3_length: 15
j_call: TRBJ2-2
d_call: .
cdr3_nt: TGTGCCAGCCAATTTCGTCGGGGGAACACCGGGGAGCTGTTTTTT
cdr3_aa: CASQFRRGNTGELFF

clone_size: .
v_call: TRBV29-1
cdr3_length: 15
j_call: TRBJ2-5
d_call: TRBD1
cdr3_nt: TGCAGCGTTGGCCCGGGGACAGGGGGCGCGGAGACCCAGTACTTC
cdr3_aa: CSVGPGTGGAETQYF

clone_size: .
v_call: TRBV5-1
cdr3_length: 13
j_call: TRBJ2-6
d_call: .
cdr3_nt: TGCGCCAGCGGCAGCTCTGGGGCCAACGTCCTGACTTTC
cdr3_aa: CASGSSGANVLTF

clone_size: .
v_call: TRBV5-1
cdr3_length: 15
j_call: TRBJ2-5
d_call: TRBD2
cdr3_nt: TGCGCCAGCACCTTTGGACTAGCGGGAGCGGAGACCCAGTACTTC
cdr3_aa: CASTFGLAGAETQYF

clone_size: .
v_call: TRBV29-1
cdr3_length: 14
j_call: TRBJ2-3
d_call: TRBD1
cdr3_nt: TGCAGCGTTGAAGGCTACGACAGGGCCTATACGCAGTATTTT
cdr3_aa: CSVEGYDRAYTQYF

clone_size: .
v_call: TRBV5-1
cdr3_length: 15
j_call: TRBJ2-7
d_call: .
cdr3_nt: TGCGCCAGCAGCTTGGGAAGGGGTGAGGGCTACGAGCAGTACTTC
cdr3_aa: CASSLGRGEGYEQYF

clone_size: .
v_call: TRBV18
cdr3_length: 15
j_call: TRBJ2-7
d_call: TRBD1
cdr3_nt: TGTGCCAGCTCACCAAGGACAGGGGGCGCCTACGAGCAGTACTTC
cdr3_aa: CASSPRTGGAYEQYF

clone_size: .
v_call: TRBV9
cdr3_length: 16
j_call: TRBJ2-1
d_call: .
cdr3_nt: TGTGCCAGCAGCGTAGCTACTGCGACCCCCTTGCGTGAGCAGTTCTTC
cdr3_aa: CASSVATATPLREQFF

clone_size: once
v_call: TRBV30
cdr3_length: 12
j_call: TRBJ2-7
d_call: TRBD2
cdr3_nt: TGTGCTTCTAGCGGGCGACCCTACGAGCAGTACTTC
cdr3_aa: CASSGRPYEQYF

clone_size: .
v_call: TRBV28
cdr3_length: 16
j_call: TRBJ2-2
d_call: TRBD2
cdr3_nt: TGTGCCAGCAGTTCTTCCGGGACTAGCGACACCGGGGAGCTGTTTTTT
cdr3_aa: CASSSSGTSDTGELFF

clone_size: .
v_call: TRBV10-3
cdr3_length: 15
j_call: TRBJ2-1
d_call: TRBD2
cdr3_nt: TGTGCCATCAGTGAGTCGGGGGTAGCGGGAGTTGAGCAGTTCTTC
cdr3_aa: CAISESGVAGVEQFF

clone_size: .
v_call: TRBV7-8
cdr3_length: 16
j_call: TRBJ1-4
d_call: .
cdr3_nt: TGTGCCAGCAGCAAGATAAGTCGTGCAACTAATGAAAAACTGTTTTTT
cdr3_aa: CASSKISRATNEKLFF

clone_size: .
v_call: TRBV7-9
cdr3_length: 15
j_call: TRBJ2-1
d_call: TRBD2
cdr3_nt: TGTGCCAGCGAAGAGCGGGAGGTATCCCGCAATGAGCAGTTCTTC
cdr3_aa: CASEEREVSRNEQFF

clone_size: .
v_call: TRBV7-9
cdr3_length: 15
j_call: TRBJ2-3
d_call: .
cdr3_nt: TGTGCCAGCAGCAACACAGGGTCCTGGACAGATACGCAGTATTTT
cdr3_aa: CASSNTGSWTDTQYF

clone_size: .
v_call: TRBV27
cdr3_length: 18
j_call: TRBJ2-7
d_call: TRBD2
cdr3_nt: TGTGCCAGCAGTGATTCGCCTGTCGGGAGGGCCGGGTCCTACGAGCAGTACTTC
cdr3_aa: CASSDSPVGRAGSYEQYF

clone_size: .
v_call: TRBV10-3
cdr3_length: 15
j_call: TRBJ2-1
d_call: TRBD2
cdr3_nt: TGTGCCATCAGTGGTCTAGCGGGAGCACTCGATGAGCAGTTCTTC
cdr3_aa: CAISGLAGALDEQFF

clone_size: .
v_call: TRBV27
cdr3_length: 15
j_call: TRBJ2-2
d_call: .
cdr3_nt: TGTGCCAGCAGTTTACGGCGGGCGGGGACCGGGGAGCTGTTTTTT
cdr3_aa: CASSLRRAGTGELFF

clone_size: .
v_call: TRBV11-2
cdr3_length: 15
j_call: TRBJ2-1
d_call: TRBD2
cdr3_nt: TGTGCCAGCAACCTAGCGGGGGGCTCCTACAATGAGCAGTTCTTC
cdr3_aa: CASNLAGGSYNEQFF

clone_size: once
v_call: TRBV20-1
cdr3_length: 10
j_call: TRBJ1-2
d_call: .
cdr3_nt: TGCAGTGCTAGAGGAGGTGGCTACACCTTC
cdr3_aa: CSARGGGYTF

clone_size: .
v_call: TRBV29-1
cdr3_length: 13
j_call: TRBJ2-7
d_call: .
cdr3_nt: TGCAGCGTTAAAGGGGCCGGGTCCTACGAGCAGTACTTC
cdr3_aa: CSVKGAGSYEQYF

clone_size: .
v_call: TRBV19
cdr3_length: 15
j_call: TRBJ2-1
d_call: TRBD1
cdr3_nt: TGTGCCAGTAGTGCGACGGGACAGGGGTTCAATGAGCAGTTCTTC
cdr3_aa: CASSATGQGFNEQFF

clone_size: .
v_call: TRBV7-2
cdr3_length: 15
j_call: TRBJ2-7
d_call: .
cdr3_nt: TGTGCCAGCAGACCCCGGGACAATTCCCTTTACGAGCAGTACTTC
cdr3_aa: CASRPRDNSLYEQYF

clone_size: .
v_call: TRBV11-3
cdr3_length: 14
j_call: TRBJ2-2
d_call: .
cdr3_nt: TGTGCCAGCAGCGCAGGACTGATTACCGGGGAGCTGTTTTTT
cdr3_aa: CASSAGLITGELFF

clone_size: .
v_call: TRBV19
cdr3_length: 17
j_call: TRBJ2-3
d_call: TRBD2
cdr3_nt: TGTGCCAGTAGTATAGACCTCGGGACTAGCGGGAGTGATACGCAGTATTTT
cdr3_aa: CASSIDLGTSGSDTQYF

clone_size: .
v_call: TRBV7-2
cdr3_length: 18
j_call: TRBJ2-3
d_call: TRBD2
cdr3_nt: TGTGCCAGCAGCTTAGGTCTAGCGGGAGGTGGGTACACAGATACGCAGTATTTT
cdr3_aa: CASSLGLAGGGYTDTQYF

clone_size: .
v_call: TRBV9
cdr3_length: 15
j_call: TRBJ2-1
d_call: .
cdr3_nt: TGTGCCAGCAGCGCCCTCCCGGGGAAATACAATGAGCAGTTCTTC
cdr3_aa: CASSALPGKYNEQFF

clone_size: .
v_call: TRBV5-4
cdr3_length: 15
j_call: TRBJ1-6
d_call: TRBD1
cdr3_nt: TGTGCCAGCAGCTTGGTGGGACAGGCGATGTCACCCCTCCACTTT
cdr3_aa: CASSLVGQAMSPLHF

clone_size: .
v_call: TRBV7-2
cdr3_length: 17
j_call: TRBJ2-7
d_call: TRBD1
cdr3_nt: TGTGCCAGCAGCTTAACTTTTCCAGGGGGCGGTACTTACGAGCAGTACTTC
cdr3_aa: CASSLTFPGGGTYEQYF

clone_size: .
v_call: TRBV12-5
cdr3_length: 18
j_call: TRBJ2-1
d_call: .
cdr3_nt: TGTGCTAGTGGTTTGGTAGGATGGTCGCAGGAGAGGTACAATGAGCAGTTCTTC
cdr3_aa: CASGLVGWSQERYNEQFF

clone_size: .
v_call: TRBV29-1
cdr3_length: 11
j_call: TRBJ2-5
d_call: .
cdr3_nt: TGCAGCGTTGGACCGCAAGAGACCCAGTACTTC
cdr3_aa: CSVGPQETQYF

clone_size: .
v_call: TRBV7-6
cdr3_length: 14
j_call: TRBJ2-7
d_call: .
cdr3_nt: TGTGCCAGCAGCTTAGAGAAGGGACGCTACGAGCAGTACTTC
cdr3_aa: CASSLEKGRYEQYF

clone_size: .
v_call: TRBV2
cdr3_length: 14
j_call: TRBJ2-1
d_call: TRBD1
cdr3_nt: TGTGCCGGTTCCACAGGGGGGTCCTACAATGAGCAGTTCTTC
cdr3_aa: CAGSTGGSYNEQFF